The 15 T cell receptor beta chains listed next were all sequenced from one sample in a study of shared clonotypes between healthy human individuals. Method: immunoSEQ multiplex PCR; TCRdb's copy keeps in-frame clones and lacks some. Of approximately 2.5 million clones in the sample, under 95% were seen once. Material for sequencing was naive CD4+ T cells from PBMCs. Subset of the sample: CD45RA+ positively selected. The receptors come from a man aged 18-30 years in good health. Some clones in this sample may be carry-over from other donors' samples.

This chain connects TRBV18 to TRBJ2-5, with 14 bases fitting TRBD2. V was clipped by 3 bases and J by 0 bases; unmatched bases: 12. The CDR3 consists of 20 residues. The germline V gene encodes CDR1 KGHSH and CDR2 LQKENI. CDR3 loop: CASSPRTSGRLGNYQETQYF. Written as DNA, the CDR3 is TGTGCCAGCTCACCTCGGACTAGCGGGAGGTTGGGGAATTACCAAGAGACCCAGTACTTC.

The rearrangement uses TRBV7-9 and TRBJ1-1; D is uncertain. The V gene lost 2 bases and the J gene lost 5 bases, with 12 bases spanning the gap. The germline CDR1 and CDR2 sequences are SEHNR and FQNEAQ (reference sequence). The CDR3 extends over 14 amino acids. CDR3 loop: CASSLSAGGTEAFF. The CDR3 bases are TGTGCCAGCAGCTTATCGGCAGGAGGTACTGAAGCTTTCTTT.

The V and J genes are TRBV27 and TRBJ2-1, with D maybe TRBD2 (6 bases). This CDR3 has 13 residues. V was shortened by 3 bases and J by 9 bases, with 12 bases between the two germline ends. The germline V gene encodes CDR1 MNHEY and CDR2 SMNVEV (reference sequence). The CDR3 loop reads CASSFRLVGEQFF. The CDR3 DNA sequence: TGTGCCAGCAGTTTCAGACTAGTGGGTGAGCAGTTCTTC.

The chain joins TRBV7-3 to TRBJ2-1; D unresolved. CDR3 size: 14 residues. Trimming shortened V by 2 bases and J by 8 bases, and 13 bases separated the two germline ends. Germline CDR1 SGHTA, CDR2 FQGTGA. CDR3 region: CASSLESIVHEQFF. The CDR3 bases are TGTGCCAGCAGCTTAGAATCCATTGTTCATGAGCAGTTCTTC.

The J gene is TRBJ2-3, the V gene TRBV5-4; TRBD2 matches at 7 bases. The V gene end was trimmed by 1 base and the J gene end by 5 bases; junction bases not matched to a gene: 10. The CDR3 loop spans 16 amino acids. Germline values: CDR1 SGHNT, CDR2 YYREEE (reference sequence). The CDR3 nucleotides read TGTGCCAGCAGCTTGCCCAACCGACTAGCTGAAGATACGCAGTATTTT. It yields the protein CASSLPNRLAEDTQYF.

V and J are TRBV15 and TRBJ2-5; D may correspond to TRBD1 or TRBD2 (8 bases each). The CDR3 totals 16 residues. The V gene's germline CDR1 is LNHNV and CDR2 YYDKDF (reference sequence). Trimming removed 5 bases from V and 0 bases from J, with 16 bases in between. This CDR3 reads CATSQGASGYQETQYF. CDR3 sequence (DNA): TGTGCCACCAGCCAGGGGGCTAGCGGGTACCAAGAGACCCAGTACTTC.

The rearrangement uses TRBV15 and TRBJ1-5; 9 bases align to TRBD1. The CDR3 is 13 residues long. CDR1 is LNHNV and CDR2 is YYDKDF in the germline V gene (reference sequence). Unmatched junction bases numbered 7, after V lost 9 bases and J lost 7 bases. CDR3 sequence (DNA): TGTGCCACGGGACAGGGACCATGGCAGCCCCAGCATTTT. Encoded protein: CATGQGPWQPQHF. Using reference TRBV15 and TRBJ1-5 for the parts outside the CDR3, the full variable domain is DAMVIQNPRYQVTQFGKPVTLSCSQTLNHNVMYWYQQKSSQAPKLLFHYYDKDFNNEADTPDNFQSRRPNTSFCFLDIRSPGLGDTAMYLCATGQGPWQPQHFGDGTRLSIL.

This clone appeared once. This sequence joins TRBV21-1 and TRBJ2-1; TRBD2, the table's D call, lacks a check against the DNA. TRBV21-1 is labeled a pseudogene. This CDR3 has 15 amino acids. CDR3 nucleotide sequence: TGTGCCAGTTTGACTAGCGGGAGCACCCACAATGAGCAGTTCTTC. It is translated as CASLTSGSTHNEQFF.

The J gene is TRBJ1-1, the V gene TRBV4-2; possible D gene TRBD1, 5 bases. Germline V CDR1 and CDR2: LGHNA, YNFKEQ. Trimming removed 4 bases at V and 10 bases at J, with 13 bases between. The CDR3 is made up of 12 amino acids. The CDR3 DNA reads TGTGCCAGCAGCCCGACCGGGAGGGGAGCTTTCTTT. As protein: CASSPTGRGAFF.

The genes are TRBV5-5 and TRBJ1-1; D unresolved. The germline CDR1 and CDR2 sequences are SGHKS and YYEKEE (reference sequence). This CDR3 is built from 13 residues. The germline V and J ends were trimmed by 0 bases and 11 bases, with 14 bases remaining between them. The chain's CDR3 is CASSLEGYFEAFF. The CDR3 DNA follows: TGTGCCAGCAGCTTGGAAGGGTACTTCGAGGCTTTCTTT.

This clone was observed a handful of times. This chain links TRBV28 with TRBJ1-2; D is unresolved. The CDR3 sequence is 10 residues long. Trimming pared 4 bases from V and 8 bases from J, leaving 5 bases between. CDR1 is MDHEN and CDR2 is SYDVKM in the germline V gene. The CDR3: CASSSTGYTF. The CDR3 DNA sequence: TGTGCCAGCAGTTCGACAGGCTACACCTTC.

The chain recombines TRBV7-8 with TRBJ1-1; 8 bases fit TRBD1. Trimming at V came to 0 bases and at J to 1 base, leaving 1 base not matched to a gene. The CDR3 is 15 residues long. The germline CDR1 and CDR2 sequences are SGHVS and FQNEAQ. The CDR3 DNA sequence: TGTGCCAGCAGCTTAGCCAGGGGGCGGAACACTGAAGCTTTCTTT. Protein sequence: CASSLARGRNTEAFF. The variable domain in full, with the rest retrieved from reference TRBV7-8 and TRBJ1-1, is GAGVSQSPRYKVAKRGQDVALRCDPISGHVSLFWYQQALGQGPEFLTYFQNEAQLDKSGLPSDRFFAERPEGSVSTLKIQRTQQEDSAVYLCASSLARGRNTEAFFGQGTRLTVV.

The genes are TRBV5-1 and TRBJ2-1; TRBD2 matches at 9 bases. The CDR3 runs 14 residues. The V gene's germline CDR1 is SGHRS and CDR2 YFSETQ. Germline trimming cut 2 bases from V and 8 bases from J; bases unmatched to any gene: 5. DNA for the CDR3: TGCGCCAGCAGCTTAGCTAGCGGGATATATGAGCAGTTCTTC. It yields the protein CASSLASGIYEQFF.

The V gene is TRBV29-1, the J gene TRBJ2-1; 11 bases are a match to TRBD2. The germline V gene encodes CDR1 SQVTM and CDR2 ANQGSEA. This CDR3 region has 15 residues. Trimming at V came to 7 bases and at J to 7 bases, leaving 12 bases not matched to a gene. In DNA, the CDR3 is TGCAGCGCCTGGCCCCTAGCGGGAGGTGGGAATGAGCAGTTCTTC. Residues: CSAWPLAGGGNEQFF.

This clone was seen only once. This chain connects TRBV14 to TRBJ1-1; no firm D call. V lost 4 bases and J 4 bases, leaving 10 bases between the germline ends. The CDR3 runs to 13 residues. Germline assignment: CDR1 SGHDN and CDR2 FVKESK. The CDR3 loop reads CASSPQVLTEAFF. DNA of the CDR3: TGTGCCAGCAGCCCCCAGGTCCTCACTGAAGCTTTCTTT.